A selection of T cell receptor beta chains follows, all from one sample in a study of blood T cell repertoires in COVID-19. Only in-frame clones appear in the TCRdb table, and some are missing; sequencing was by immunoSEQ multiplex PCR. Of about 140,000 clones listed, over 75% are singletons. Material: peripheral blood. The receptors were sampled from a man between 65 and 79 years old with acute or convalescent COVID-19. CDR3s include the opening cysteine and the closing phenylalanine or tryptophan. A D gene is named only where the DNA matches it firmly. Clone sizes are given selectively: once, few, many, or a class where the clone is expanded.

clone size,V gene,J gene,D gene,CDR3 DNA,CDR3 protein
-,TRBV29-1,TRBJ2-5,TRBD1,TGCAGCGTTGTCCGTTCACAGGGGGTCCGGGAGACCCAGTACTTC,CSVVRSQGVRETQYF
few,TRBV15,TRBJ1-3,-,TGTGCCACCAGCAGAGATCGTACGGGTGGAAACACCATATATTTT,CATSRDRTGGNTIYF
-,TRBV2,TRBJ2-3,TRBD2,TGTGCCAGCGGTCGTAGCGGGATGGGGACAGATACGCAGTATTTT,CASGRSGMGTDTQYF
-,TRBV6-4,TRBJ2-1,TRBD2,TGTGCCAGCAGTGATTCTAGCGGGGGGCCCAATGAGCAGTTCTTC,CASSDSSGGPNEQFF
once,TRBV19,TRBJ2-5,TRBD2,TGTGCCAGTAGTATAGGGGGGGGTCGGGCGGAGACCCAGTACTTC,CASSIGGGRAETQYF
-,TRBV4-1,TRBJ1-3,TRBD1,TGCGCCAGCAGCCAAGGAGAGGGGGCATCAGGAAACGCCATATATTTT,CASSQGEGASGNAIYF
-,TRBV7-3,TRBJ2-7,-,TGTGCCAGCAGCTTATCAGGGTTGCAGGTACAGTACTTC,CASSLSGLQVQYF
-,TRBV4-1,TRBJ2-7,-,TGCGCCAGCAGCCAAGCGGGGGGCGTCTACTACGAGCAGTACTTC,CASSQAGGVYYEQYF
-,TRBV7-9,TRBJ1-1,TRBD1,TGTGCCAGCAGCTTAGCGACAGGGATGAACACTGAAGCTTTCTTT,CASSLATGMNTEAFF
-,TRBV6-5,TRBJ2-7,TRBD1,TGTGCCAGCAGAAGCGGGACAGGGGGAGGAGAGCAGTACTTC,CASRSGTGGGEQYF
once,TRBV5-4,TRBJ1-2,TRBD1,TGTGCCAGCAGCTTGGACCGGGACAGGGTGAACTATGGCTACACCTTC,CASSLDRDRVNYGYTF
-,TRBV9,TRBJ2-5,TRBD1,TGTGCCAGCAGCACAGGACAGGGAAGAAATCTGGAGACCCAGTACTTC,CASSTGQGRNLETQYF
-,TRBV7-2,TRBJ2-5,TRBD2,TGTGCCAGCAGCTCCCCCCGGACTAGCGGGAAAGAGACCCAGTACTTC,CASSSPRTSGKETQYF
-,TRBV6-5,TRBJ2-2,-,TGTGCCAGCAGTTTGTCCGGGACACTTTTAGGGGAGCTGTTTTTT,CASSLSGTLLGELFF
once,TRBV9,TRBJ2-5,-,TGTGCCAGCAGCCCACCCAGGGGTGGTGGCGAGACCCAGTACTTC,CASSPPRGGGETQYF
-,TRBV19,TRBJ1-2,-,TGTGCCAGTAGTATAGTTTGGCAGAACTATGGCTACACCTTC,CASSIVWQNYGYTF
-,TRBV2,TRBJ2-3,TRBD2,TGTGCCAGCAGTGAATGGCCAGCGGGGGGGGCAGATACGCAGTATTTT,CASSEWPAGGADTQYF
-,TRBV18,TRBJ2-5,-,TGTGCCAGCTCACGGCTCCAAGAGACCCAGTACTTC,CASSRLQETQYF
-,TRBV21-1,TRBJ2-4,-,TGTGCCAGCAGCTCCCATAGCGGGGGGGCCCGGAACATTCAGTACTTC,CASSSHSGGARNIQYF
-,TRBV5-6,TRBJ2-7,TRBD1,TGTGCCAGCAGCAAAGGGACAGGCCGGTACGAGCAGTACTTC,CASSKGTGRYEQYF